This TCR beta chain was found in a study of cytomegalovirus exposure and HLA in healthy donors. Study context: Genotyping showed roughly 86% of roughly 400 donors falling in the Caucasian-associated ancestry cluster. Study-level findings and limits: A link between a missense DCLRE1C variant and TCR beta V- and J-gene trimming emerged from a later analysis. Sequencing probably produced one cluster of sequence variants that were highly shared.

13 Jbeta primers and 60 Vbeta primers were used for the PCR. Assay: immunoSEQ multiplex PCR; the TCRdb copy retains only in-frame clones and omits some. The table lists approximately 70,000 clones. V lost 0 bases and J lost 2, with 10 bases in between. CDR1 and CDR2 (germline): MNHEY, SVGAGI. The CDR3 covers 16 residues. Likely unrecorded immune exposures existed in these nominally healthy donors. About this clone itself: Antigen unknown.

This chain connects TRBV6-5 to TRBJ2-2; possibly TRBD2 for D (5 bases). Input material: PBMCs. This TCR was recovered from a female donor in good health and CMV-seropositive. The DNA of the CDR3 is TGTGCCAGCAGTTACTCGAGGAGGACTAACACCGGGGAGCTGTTTTTT. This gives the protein CASSYSRRTNTGELFF.